These 14 T cell receptor beta chains came from one sample sequenced in a study of shared clonotypes between healthy human individuals. Repertoires were generated with immunoSEQ multiplex PCR, while TCRdb's copy carries only in-frame clones and drops some. This sample has about 1.4 million clones; 95% to 97% occur once, and the top ten carry more than 0.9%. The sequencing input was naive CD4+ T cells sorted from blood. The subset was: CD45RA+ positively selected. The receptors stem from a man aged 25 to 45 in good health.

CDR3 DNA: TGCAGCGTTGACTCCCGGGAGAGTCCCTACGAGCAGTACTTC. It encodes CSVDSRESPYEQYF. The chain has TRBV29-1 and TRBJ2-7, with D perhaps matching TRBD2 (6 bases). Germline CDR1 SQVTM, CDR2 ANQGSEA. The CDR3 contains 14 residues. V was cut by 3 bases and J by 2 bases, with 14 bases left in between.

The chain carries TRBV10-1 and TRBJ2-7; 8 bases line up with TRBD2. V was clipped by 2 bases and J by 5 bases; unmatched bases: 14. The CDR3 is made up of 17 amino acids. Germline CDR1 and CDR2: WNHNN and SYGVQD (reference sequence). The CDR3 protein is CASSEAREDRLTNEQYF. The CDR3 nucleotides are TGCGCCAGCAGTGAGGCGCGGGAGGACCGCTTAACTAACGAGCAGTACTTC.

The chain joins TRBV7-9 to TRBJ2-5, with 11 bases fitting TRBD2. After removal of 1 base from V and 4 bases from J, the junction contained 8 bases not matched to a gene. Per germline, CDR1 SEHNR and CDR2 FQNEAQ (reference sequence). This CDR3 spans 17 amino acids. CDR3 region: CASSLDLRLAGGETQYF. The CDR3, as DNA: TGTGCCAGCAGCTTAGATCTGAGGCTAGCGGGAGGAGAGACCCAGTACTTC.

The rearrangement joins TRBV19 to TRBJ2-7; tentatively, D is TRBD2 (5 bases). The CDR3 is made up of 15 amino acids. Germline CDR1 reads LNHDA; CDR2 reads SQIVND (reference sequence). The V end was cut by 6 bases, the J end by 2 bases, with 17 bases between. The CDR3 reads CASSPLGGNTYEQYF. The CDR3 nucleotides read TGTGCCAGTAGCCCACTCGGAGGAAACACCTACGAGCAGTACTTC.

Details on this clone: The same CDR3 also results from other DNA sequences found in this sample. The rearrangement uses TRBV5-1 and TRBJ1-1; 8 bases map to TRBD1. Germline CDR1 is SGHRS and CDR2 is YFSETQ. The CDR3 is 14 residues long. J was trimmed by 1 base and V by 4 bases; bases with no gene match: 3. The CDR3 DNA follows: TGCGCCAGCAGCCCAGGACAGGGGAACACTGAAGCTTTCTTT. The encoded protein is CASSPGQGNTEAFF.

The chain links TRBV28 to TRBJ2-7; D tentatively reads TRBD1 or TRBD2 (6 bases each). The CDR3 contains 18 residues. Germline CDR1 MDHEN, CDR2 SYDVKM. The V end was cut by 8 bases, the J end by 0 bases, with 26 bases between. CDR3 region: CASPPSDRNRRVSYEQYF. As DNA, the CDR3 is TGTGCCAGCCCTCCCTCTGACAGGAATAGGAGGGTCTCCTACGAGCAGTACTTC. Together with reference TRBV28 and TRBJ2-7, the CDR3 gives the full variable domain: DVKVTQSSRYLVKRTGEKVFLECVQDMDHENMFWYRQDPGLGLRLIYFSYDVKMKEKGDIPEGYSVSREKKERFSLILESASTNQTSMYLCASPPSDRNRRVSYEQYFGPGTRLTVT.

In nucleotides, the CDR3 is TGTGCCAGCAGCGGACGACGGGGCCAAGAGACCCAGTACTTC. This sequence encodes CASSGRRGQETQYF. The V call is TRBV2, the J call TRBJ2-5; TRBD2 might be the D (5 bases). This CDR3 region has 14 residues. V was clipped by 6 bases and J by 1 base, with 12 bases between them. Looked up from germline, CDR1 is SNHLY and CDR2 is FYNNEI.

The rearrangement links TRBV25-1 to TRBJ2-7; D is undetermined. This CDR3 has 12 amino acids. The germline V gene has CDR1 MGHDK and CDR2 SYGVNS. V lost 4 bases and J lost 2, with 6 bases in between. The CDR3 sequence: CASSVGPYEQYF. DNA of the CDR3: TGTGCCAGCAGTGTTGGGCCCTACGAGCAGTACTTC.

The V call is TRBV2, the J call TRBJ2-3; D is perhaps TRBD1 (6 bases). The CDR3 covers 14 residues. Germline CDR1 is SNHLY and CDR2 is FYNNEI. The V and J ends lost 8 bases and 2 bases respectively, with 14 bases between them. Here the CDR3 reads CASCRTGTTDTQYF. CDR3 in DNA: TGTGCCAGCTGCCGTACAGGGACCACAGATACGCAGTATTTT.

The CDR3 DNA reads as TGCGCCAGCAGCCCTCCCAGTGTCACAGATACGCAGTATTTT. This gives the protein CASSPPSVTDTQYF. This chain uses TRBV4-1 with TRBJ2-3, with unresolved D. CDR1 and CDR2 from the germline V gene are MGHRA and YSYEKL. V shed 4 bases and J shed 2 bases, with 10 bases lying between them. The CDR3 extends over 14 amino acids.

This chain connects TRBV5-4 to TRBJ2-2; D remains ambiguous. The germline CDR1 and CDR2 sequences are SGHNT and YYREEE (reference sequence). Trimming pared 1 base from V and 5 bases from J, leaving 6 bases between. The CDR3 is 13 residues long. Here the CDR3 reads CASSLQLTGELFF. CDR3 nucleotide sequence: TGTGCCAGCAGCTTGCAGTTGACCGGGGAGCTGTTTTTT.

The chain recombines TRBV5-5 with TRBJ1-5; the D gene is possibly TRBD1 (5 bases). CDR3 length: 14 amino acids. Germline values: CDR1 SGHKS, CDR2 YYEKEE (reference sequence). V was clipped by 3 bases and J by 6 bases, with 13 bases between them. The CDR3 loop reads CASSWGRGIQPQHF. The DNA for the CDR3 is TGTGCCAGCAGCTGGGGACGGGGTATTCAGCCCCAGCATTTT.

This chain connects TRBV30 to TRBJ1-5; TRBD1 agrees at 7 bases. Unmatched junction bases numbered 7, after V lost 7 bases and J lost 1 base. The CDR3 consists of 14 residues. Germline CDR1 GTSNPN, CDR2 SVGIG (reference sequence). CDR3 nucleotide sequence: TGTGCCTCGACAGCGGGACAGAGCAATCAGCCCCAGCATTTT. Translation: CASTAGQSNQPQHF.

The chain joins TRBV5-1 to TRBJ2-7, with D perhaps matching TRBD2 (5 bases). The germline gives CDR1 SGHRS, CDR2 YFSETQ. CDR3 length equals 14 residues. Trimming removed 0 bases at V and 0 bases at J, with 7 bases between. The CDR3 bases are TGCGCCAGCAGCTTGGAGCGGTTCTCCTACGAGCAGTACTTC. It specifies CASSLERFSYEQYF.